A selection of T cell receptor beta chains follows, all from one sample in a study of cytomegalovirus exposure and HLA in healthy donors. Produced via immunoSEQ multiplex PCR; TCRdb's table is partial and in-frame only. Of about 130,000 clones in the sample, about 76% are singletons; the top ten hold roughly 1.3%. Sequencing input: PBMCs. The receptors stem from a woman aged 40 to 49 in good health and CMV-seronegative. Each CDR3 is given with its conserved first and last residue.

v_gene	len	j_gene	CDR3aa
TRBV27	14	TRBJ1-4	CASSLGQGREKLFF
TRBV6-5	13	TRBJ1-2	CASSYSSGFGYTF
TRBV13	14	TRBJ2-7	CASSYGGSLNEQYF
TRBV6-5	11	TRBJ1-2	CASFSGGGYTF
TRBV5-6	14	TRBJ1-2	CASSLRAGVYGYTF
TRBV5-4	17	TRBJ1-2	CASSLGQGLFLNYGYTF
TRBV2	14	TRBJ2-1	CASSRDGRYNEQFF
TRBV5-6	13	TRBJ1-2	CASLDSSFYGYTF
TRBV6-5	13	TRBJ2-7	CASSTGQTYEQYF
TRBV10-3	13	TRBJ1-4	CAISDRVNEKLFF
TRBV28	15	TRBJ2-6	CASTPGGAGANVLTF
TRBV20-1	11	TRBJ1-5	CSARGDQSQHF
TRBV27	14	TRBJ1-2	CASRPNDRVRGYTF
TRBV5-1	15	TRBJ1-1	CASSSWTVGDTEAFF
TRBV2	16	TRBJ2-1	CASSEELASLHNEQFF
TRBV5-1	13	TRBJ1-2	CASSSQGDYGYTF
TRBV6-4	13	TRBJ2-7	CASSAQGGHEQYF
TRBV27	15	TRBJ1-5	CASSPATGGIQPQHF
TRBV7-2	16	TRBJ2-3	CASSLRGGIITDTQYF
TRBV10-3	13	TRBJ1-1	CAISLLGNTEAFF
TRBV7-9	14	TRBJ2-7	CASSGDRDSYEQYF
TRBV7-9	12	TRBJ2-3	CSSSVDRYTQYF
TRBV6-5	15	TRBJ1-6	CASSSRSSVGSPLHF
TRBV5-1	16	TRBJ2-3	CASSPMTSGVSDTQYF
TRBV18	13	TRBJ1-4	CASSSGQVEKLFF
TRBV5-4	12	TRBJ1-1	CASSLPRTEAFF
TRBV6-5	12	TRBJ1-2	CASRRSNYGYTF
TRBV7-6	13	TRBJ1-2	CASSGEVGYGYTF
TRBV7-2	15	TRBJ1-1	CASSWDSGKNTEAFF
TRBV30	12	TRBJ1-2	CAWGQGTYGYTF
TRBV27	14	TRBJ1-2	CASRTTGGNYGYTF
TRBV7-2	16	TRBJ1-3	CASSLVGRSSGNTIYF
TRBV7-9	15	TRBJ2-7	CASSLASQGIYEQYF
TRBV4-2	16	TRBJ1-5	CASSQDLYRGNQPQHF
TRBV23-1	18	TRBJ2-6	CASSHRDRGVKGANVLTF
TRBV14	14	TRBJ1-5	CASSQSGARQPQHF
TRBV19	13	TRBJ1-1	CASSQGWNTEAFF
TRBV4-3	15	TRBJ1-2	CASSQELGTNYGYTF
TRBV9	14	TRBJ1-2	CASSPRGTVYGYTF
TRBV6-5	15	TRBJ1-6	CASSFRQERVSTLHF
TRBV10-3	16	TRBJ2-7	CAIRPADRGHTYEQYF
TRBV14	15	TRBJ2-3	CASSREGLATDTQYF
TRBV7-3	14	TRBJ2-1	CASSFRGGHNEQFF
TRBV7-6	14	TRBJ2-2	CAGGGSRNTGELFF
TRBV4-1	14	TRBJ2-3	CASSQGQATNTQYF
TRBV7-9	14	TRBJ1-2	CASSSAGDSYGYTF
TRBV29-1	13	TRBJ1-2	CSVVGFENYGYTF
TRBV30	13	TRBJ1-1	CAWVFTGIDEAFF
TRBV7-2	16	TRBJ1-2	CASSLEGGTGGRGYTF
TRBV5-1	17	TRBJ1-4	CASSDTGGSPTNEKLFF
TRBV6-5	11	TRBJ1-2	CASSEGTALTF
TRBV4-2	18	TRBJ2-5	CASSQDGQGSTGWETQYF
TRBV9	16	TRBJ2-1	CASSGRLAGDYNEQFF
TRBV28	15	TRBJ2-1	CASSETSLGHNEQFF